Listed below are T cell receptor beta chains from one sample, sequenced in a study of blood T cell repertoires in COVID-19. Clones were sequenced by immunoSEQ multiplex PCR, and TCRdb holds only the in-frame ones, with some missing. The data hold about 200,000 clones, with roughly 84% observed a single time. Sequencing was carried out using PBMCs or T cells enriched from blood (not recorded which). These receptors came from a woman aged 25 to 39 who had been exposed to COVID-19. The CDR3 runs from the conserved cysteine through the conserved F or W. D genes are given only for firm matches. Size tells how often a clone was seen (once, few, many) or the class of an expanded clone, and some rows leave it out.

j_gene: TRBJ1-1
d_gene: .
abundance: .
len: 11
v_gene: TRBV6-2/TRBV6-3
CDR3nt: TGTGCCAGCAGTTTCCGGGGGGAAGCTTTCTTT
CDR3aa: CASSFRGEAFF

j_gene: TRBJ1-2
d_gene: .
abundance: .
len: 13
v_gene: TRBV7-5
CDR3nt: TGTGCCAGAAGCTTAAAGCCCAACTATGGCTACACCTTC
CDR3aa: CARSLKPNYGYTF

j_gene: TRBJ1-5
d_gene: .
abundance: few
len: 13
v_gene: TRBV12-3/TRBV12-4
CDR3nt: TGTGCCAGCAGCGTTGTAGGGGGAAGGCCCCAGCATTTT
CDR3aa: CASSVVGGRPQHF

j_gene: TRBJ1-1
d_gene: TRBD1
abundance: .
len: 14
v_gene: TRBV9
CDR3nt: TGTGCCAGCAGCTCCGGGACAGGTGGAACTGAAGCTTTCTTT
CDR3aa: CASSSGTGGTEAFF

j_gene: TRBJ2-2
d_gene: .
abundance: .
len: 14
v_gene: TRBV15
CDR3nt: TGTGCCACCAGCAGAGATCCATTCACCGGGGAGCTGTTTTTT
CDR3aa: CATSRDPFTGELFF

j_gene: TRBJ2-1
d_gene: .
abundance: few
len: 15
v_gene: TRBV10-1
CDR3nt: TGCGCCAGCAGTCCCCCGGGAGCTGGAGACAATGAGCAGTTCTTC
CDR3aa: CASSPPGAGDNEQFF

j_gene: TRBJ2-3
d_gene: .
abundance: .
len: 15
v_gene: TRBV5-4
CDR3nt: TGTGCCAGCAGCTTCCGGGGTCCTAGCACAGATACGCAGTATTTT
CDR3aa: CASSFRGPSTDTQYF

j_gene: TRBJ1-4
d_gene: TRBD1
abundance: .
len: 13
v_gene: TRBV19
CDR3nt: TGTGCCAGTAAGGACAGGGGTCACGAAAAACTGTTTTTT
CDR3aa: CASKDRGHEKLFF

j_gene: TRBJ2-3
d_gene: .
abundance: .
len: 12
v_gene: TRBV18
CDR3nt: TGTGCCAGCTCACTACAGGACGATACGCAGTATTTT
CDR3aa: CASSLQDDTQYF

j_gene: TRBJ2-1
d_gene: .
abundance: .
len: 14
v_gene: TRBV7-8
CDR3nt: TGTGCCAGCAGCTTGGGCCCGAACAGGGTTGGGCAGTTCTTC
CDR3aa: CASSLGPNRVGQFF

j_gene: TRBJ1-4
d_gene: .
abundance: .
len: 14
v_gene: TRBV4-3
CDR3nt: TGCGCCAGCAGCCAAGATTCGGTCGTTAGTGAACTGTTTTTT
CDR3aa: CASSQDSVVSELFF

j_gene: TRBJ1-5
d_gene: .
abundance: .
len: 13
v_gene: TRBV19
CDR3nt: TGTGCCAGTAGCTCAACCGCGGAGCAGCCCCAGCATTTT
CDR3aa: CASSSTAEQPQHF

j_gene: TRBJ1-1
d_gene: .
abundance: few
len: 13
v_gene: TRBV5-1
CDR3nt: TGCGCCAGCAGCTTCAGGGTTGACACTGAAGCTTTCTTT
CDR3aa: CASSFRVDTEAFF

j_gene: TRBJ2-3
d_gene: .
abundance: .
len: 14
v_gene: TRBV5-1
CDR3nt: TGCGCCAGCAGCCCGGACTCTGGCACAGATACGCAGTATTTT
CDR3aa: CASSPDSGTDTQYF

j_gene: TRBJ1-1
d_gene: .
abundance: .
len: 13
v_gene: TRBV7-2
CDR3nt: TGTGCCAGCAGCTCCAGGGTGAACACTGAAGCTTTCTTT
CDR3aa: CASSSRVNTEAFF

j_gene: TRBJ2-7
d_gene: .
abundance: .
len: 19
v_gene: TRBV9
CDR3nt: TGTGCCAGCAGCGTACCCAGAGATACAGAGGACAGCGCTCCCTACGAGCAGTACTTC
CDR3aa: CASSVPRDTEDSAPYEQYF

j_gene: TRBJ2-5
d_gene: TRBD2
abundance: few
len: 13
v_gene: TRBV6-2/TRBV6-3
CDR3nt: TGTGCCAGCAGACCTAGCGGGGAAGAGACCCAGTACTTC
CDR3aa: CASRPSGEETQYF

j_gene: TRBJ2-1
d_gene: TRBD2
abundance: .
len: 15
v_gene: TRBV7-8
CDR3nt: TGTGCCAGCAGCCCGGGGACTAGCGGGACCAATGAGCAGTTCTTC
CDR3aa: CASSPGTSGTNEQFF

j_gene: TRBJ1-3
d_gene: TRBD1
abundance: few
len: 15
v_gene: TRBV2
CDR3nt: TGTGCCAGCACCGAGAGGGGGCCCCCTGGAAACACCATATATTTT
CDR3aa: CASTERGPPGNTIYF

j_gene: TRBJ2-3
d_gene: .
abundance: .
len: 16
v_gene: TRBV24-1
CDR3nt: TGTGCCACCAGTGATCCGCAGGGTACTAGCACAGATACGCAGTATTTT
CDR3aa: CATSDPQGTSTDTQYF

j_gene: TRBJ2-3
d_gene: .
abundance: .
len: 12
v_gene: TRBV10-2
CDR3nt: TGCGCCAGCAGCGGCGGGGAGGATACGCAGTATTTT
CDR3aa: CASSGGEDTQYF

j_gene: TRBJ2-2
d_gene: .
abundance: .
len: 17
v_gene: TRBV3-1/TRBV3-2
CDR3nt: TGTGCCAGCAGCCAAGATTCTACCGGGGGAAACACCGGGGAGCTGTTTTTT
CDR3aa: CASSQDSTGGNTGELFF

j_gene: TRBJ2-1
d_gene: .
abundance: .
len: 21
v_gene: TRBV27
CDR3nt: TGTGCCAGCAGTTTCCTTGTTGGCGCCACAGGACCGTTGGATTCCTACAATGAGCAGTTCTTC
CDR3aa: CASSFLVGATGPLDSYNEQFF

j_gene: TRBJ1-2
d_gene: .
abundance: .
len: 14
v_gene: TRBV3-1/TRBV3-2
CDR3nt: TGTGCCAGCAGCCAAGAACAGGGTCTCTATGGCTACACCTTC
CDR3aa: CASSQEQGLYGYTF

j_gene: TRBJ2-3
d_gene: TRBD2
abundance: .
len: 15
v_gene: TRBV27
CDR3nt: TGTGCCAGCAGTTTTAGCGGGGGGCAAACAGATACGCAGTATTTT
CDR3aa: CASSFSGGQTDTQYF

j_gene: TRBJ1-2
d_gene: .
abundance: .
len: 17
v_gene: TRBV7-2
CDR3nt: TGTGCCAGCAGCTTGGCTATCGGGAGGGGATCTAACTATGGCTACACCTTC
CDR3aa: CASSLAIGRGSNYGYTF

j_gene: TRBJ1-4
d_gene: .
abundance: .
len: 16
v_gene: TRBV7-9
CDR3nt: TGTGCCAGCAGCTTCATTTCAGGGCCCGGTAATGAAAAACTGTTTTTT
CDR3aa: CASSFISGPGNEKLFF

j_gene: TRBJ2-1
d_gene: .
abundance: .
len: 15
v_gene: TRBV30
CDR3nt: TGTGCCTGGAGTGTAGAGTCACAGGTCTACAATGAGCAGTTCTTC
CDR3aa: CAWSVESQVYNEQFF

j_gene: TRBJ2-7
d_gene: .
abundance: .
len: 13
v_gene: TRBV7-9
CDR3nt: TGTGCCAGCAGCTTCGGACAGGGAGGGGAGCAGTACTTC
CDR3aa: CASSFGQGGEQYF

j_gene: TRBJ1-1
d_gene: TRBD1
abundance: .
len: 14
v_gene: TRBV27
CDR3nt: TGTGCCAGCAGTTCCGGGACAGGGACGACTGAAGCTTTCTTT
CDR3aa: CASSSGTGTTEAFF

j_gene: TRBJ1-1
d_gene: TRBD1
abundance: once
len: 14
v_gene: TRBV10-3
CDR3nt: TGTGCCATCACGCGGGGACAGATGAACACTGAAGCTTTCTTT
CDR3aa: CAITRGQMNTEAFF

j_gene: TRBJ2-5
d_gene: TRBD1
abundance: .
len: 16
v_gene: TRBV3-1/TRBV3-2
CDR3nt: TGTGCCAGCAGCCAAGATTTGGCAGGGGGTAGAGAGACCCAGTACTTC
CDR3aa: CASSQDLAGGRETQYF

j_gene: TRBJ1-1
d_gene: .
abundance: .
len: 15
v_gene: TRBV18
CDR3nt: TGTGCCAGCTCACCGACGGACAGACTGAACACTGAAGCTTTCTTT
CDR3aa: CASSPTDRLNTEAFF

j_gene: TRBJ1-1
d_gene: .
abundance: .
len: 13
v_gene: TRBV6-1
CDR3nt: TGTGCCAGCAGTGAAACAGAGTACACTGAAGCTTTCTTT
CDR3aa: CASSETEYTEAFF

j_gene: TRBJ2-1
d_gene: .
abundance: few
len: 15
v_gene: TRBV4-3
CDR3nt: TGCGCCAGCAGCCAAGCCGGGACACCGAACAATGAGCAGTTCTTC
CDR3aa: CASSQAGTPNNEQFF

j_gene: TRBJ1-2
d_gene: .
abundance: .
len: 13
v_gene: TRBV24-1
CDR3nt: TGTGCCACCAGTGACATTCCCTGGGGCGGCTACACCTTC
CDR3aa: CATSDIPWGGYTF

j_gene: TRBJ1-4
d_gene: .
abundance: .
len: 12
v_gene: TRBV7-8
CDR3nt: TGTGCCAGCAGCTTAGTATATGAAAAACTGTTTTTT
CDR3aa: CASSLVYEKLFF

j_gene: TRBJ1-2
d_gene: .
abundance: .
len: 15
v_gene: TRBV4-1
CDR3nt: TGCGCCAGCAGCCCCCGAGAGGGGGCTAACTATGGCTACACCTTC
CDR3aa: CASSPREGANYGYTF

j_gene: TRBJ1-2
d_gene: .
abundance: few
len: 16
v_gene: TRBV7-9
CDR3nt: TGTGCCAGCAGCTTAGATAGACAGTACAATAACTATGGCTACACCTTC
CDR3aa: CASSLDRQYNNYGYTF

j_gene: TRBJ1-2
d_gene: .
abundance: .
len: 14
v_gene: TRBV27
CDR3nt: TGTGCCAGCAGTTTAATAGGGGGTAACTATGGCTACACCTTC
CDR3aa: CASSLIGGNYGYTF

j_gene: TRBJ1-6
d_gene: .
abundance: .
len: 12
v_gene: TRBV7-9
CDR3nt: TGTGCCAGCAGCTTAGACACTTCACCCCTCCACTTT
CDR3aa: CASSLDTSPLHF

j_gene: TRBJ2-1
d_gene: .
abundance: .
len: 13
v_gene: TRBV19
CDR3nt: TGTGCCAGTAGTTCCCCCCCATACAATGAGCAGTTCTTC
CDR3aa: CASSSPPYNEQFF

j_gene: TRBJ2-1
d_gene: .
abundance: .
len: 15
v_gene: TRBV7-9
CDR3nt: TGTGCCAGCAGCTTAGGGCAGGGGAACTACAATGAGCAGTTCTTC
CDR3aa: CASSLGQGNYNEQFF

j_gene: TRBJ2-3
d_gene: TRBD2
abundance: .
len: 15
v_gene: TRBV19
CDR3nt: TGTGCCAGTAGTATAATAGCGGGGGGGCCAGATACGCAGTATTTT
CDR3aa: CASSIIAGGPDTQYF

j_gene: TRBJ2-7
d_gene: .
abundance: .
len: 17
v_gene: TRBV6-4
CDR3nt: TGTGCCAGCAGTGACTCTCTTGACCGGGACTTATCCTACGAGCAGTACTTC
CDR3aa: CASSDSLDRDLSYEQYF

j_gene: TRBJ1-5
d_gene: TRBD1
abundance: once
len: 15
v_gene: TRBV3-1/TRBV3-2
CDR3nt: TGTGCCAGCAGCGTACAACCAGGGGGCGGTCAGCCCCAGCATTTT
CDR3aa: CASSVQPGGGQPQHF

j_gene: TRBJ2-7
d_gene: TRBD2
abundance: .
len: 21
v_gene: TRBV5-1
CDR3nt: TGCGCCAGCAGCTTGGCGGTCGGAAGGGGATTAGCGGGGACATCCTCCTACGAGCAGTACTTC
CDR3aa: CASSLAVGRGLAGTSSYEQYF

j_gene: TRBJ2-7
d_gene: .
abundance: .
len: 13
v_gene: TRBV6-1
CDR3nt: TGTGCCAGCAGTGAAGCGCGCGGTTACGAGCAGTACTTC
CDR3aa: CASSEARGYEQYF

j_gene: TRBJ1-5
d_gene: TRBD1
abundance: few
len: 20
v_gene: TRBV10-2
CDR3nt: TGCGCCAGCAGTGGGGCCTTGGAGACAGGGACGACCTATAGCAATCAGCCCCAGCATTTT
CDR3aa: CASSGALETGTTYSNQPQHF

j_gene: TRBJ1-1
d_gene: .
abundance: .
len: 18
v_gene: TRBV18
CDR3nt: TGTGCCAGCTCACCGTTCGGGGGGCAGGAAGGTTTGAACACTGAAGCTTTCTTT
CDR3aa: CASSPFGGQEGLNTEAFF

j_gene: TRBJ2-2
d_gene: .
abundance: .
len: 15
v_gene: TRBV9
CDR3nt: TGTGCCAGCAGCGCCCCGGGACTTAGACAAGGGGAGCTGTTTTTT
CDR3aa: CASSAPGLRQGELFF

j_gene: TRBJ2-2
d_gene: TRBD2
abundance: .
len: 15
v_gene: TRBV4-1
CDR3nt: TGCGCCAGCAGACCTAGCGGGGGGTTCACCGGGGAGCTGTTTTTT
CDR3aa: CASRPSGGFTGELFF

j_gene: TRBJ1-1
d_gene: TRBD1
abundance: .
len: 16
v_gene: TRBV11-2
CDR3nt: TGTGCCAGCAGCTTAGAGGACAGGGCTTTCAACACTGAAGCTTTCTTT
CDR3aa: CASSLEDRAFNTEAFF